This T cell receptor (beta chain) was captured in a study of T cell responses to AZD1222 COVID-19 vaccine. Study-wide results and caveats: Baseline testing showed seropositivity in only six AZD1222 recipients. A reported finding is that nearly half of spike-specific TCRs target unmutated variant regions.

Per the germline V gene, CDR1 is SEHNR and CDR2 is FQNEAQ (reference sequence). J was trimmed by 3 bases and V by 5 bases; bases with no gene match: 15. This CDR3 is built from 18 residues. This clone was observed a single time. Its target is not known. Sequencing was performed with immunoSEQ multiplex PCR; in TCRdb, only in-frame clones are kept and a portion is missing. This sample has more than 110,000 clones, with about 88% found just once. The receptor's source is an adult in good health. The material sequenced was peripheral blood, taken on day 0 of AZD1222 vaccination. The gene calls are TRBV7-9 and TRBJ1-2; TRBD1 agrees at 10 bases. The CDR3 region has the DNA TGTGCCAGCAGCCCCAGGGACAGGGGCTTGGAAGGCTACTATGGCTACACCTTC. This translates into CASSPRDRGLEGYYGYTF.